Below, 12 T cell receptor beta chains from the same sample are listed, as sequenced in a study of cytomegalovirus exposure and HLA in healthy donors (dated by TCRdb to 2016 to 2017). The library was produced with the immunoSEQ multiplex PCR assay. The multiplex PCR relied on a mix of 60 forward primers for TCR Vbeta segments and 13 reverse primers for TCR Jbeta segments. Sourced from immuneACCESS, this table was stored by TCRdb with only in-frame sequences that have V and J called. A share of the clones is absent; for the studies checked, an unresolved V gene accounts for under half, and the remainder has no known explanation. This sample's table carries 150,000 to 200,000 clones. The ten most abundant clones make up 1.3% of the sample. The sequenced material came from PBMCs. Receptors were obtained from a woman aged 55-70 years in good health and CMV-seronegative.

CDR3: CASSSPRGSSGYTF. The CDR3 nucleotides are TGTGCCAGTAGTTCACCCAGGGGTAGCAGTGGCTACACCTTC. The chain recombines TRBV19 with TRBJ1-2, with D possibly TRBD1 on 6 matching bases. V was pared by 5 bases and J by 7 bases, with 17 bases between. The CDR3 has 14 amino acids. Germline CDR1 is LNHDA and CDR2 is SQIVND (reference sequence).

V and J are TRBV29-1 and TRBJ2-1; 10 bases match TRBD2. The CDR3 runs to 15 residues. Germline assignment: CDR1 SQVTM and CDR2 ANQGSEA. With V trimmed by 8 bases and J by 4 bases, 11 bases remained unmatched. The CDR3 DNA follows: TGCAGCATCACCGGGGGGACTAGCGCATACAATGAGCAGTTCTTC. This sequence encodes CSITGGTSAYNEQFF.

The chain carries TRBV6-1 and TRBJ2-7; TRBD2 aligns across 7 bases. CDR1 is MNHNS and CDR2 is SASEGT in the germline V gene. The CDR3 is 12 residues long. J lost 1 base, V lost 7 bases, and 1 base had no gene match. The CDR3 loop is CASTRGSYEQYF. CDR3 coding DNA: TGTGCCAGCACGCGGGGGTCCTACGAGCAGTACTTC.

J is TRBJ1-1 and V is TRBV30; D might be TRBD1 (5 bases). The V and J ends lost 0 bases and 1 base respectively, with 15 bases between them. The germline gives CDR1 GTSNPN, CDR2 SVGIG (reference sequence). This CDR3 spans 16 amino acids. The CDR3 here is CAWSVLGGRTNTEAFF. CDR3 DNA sequence: TGTGCCTGGAGTGTACTGGGGGGTCGGACGAACACTGAAGCTTTCTTT.

The chain carries TRBV5-5 and TRBJ2-7; 13 bases map to TRBD2. V shed 4 bases and J 4 bases; nucleotides not matched to a gene: 11. CDR1 SGHKS and CDR2 YYEKEE come from the germline V gene (reference sequence). The CDR3 has 17 amino acids. CDR3 bases: TGTGCCAGCAGCCCGGGGACTAGCGGGATCCCCGGGTACGAGCAGTACTTC. Its protein is CASSPGTSGIPGYEQYF.

This rearrangement joins TRBV27 to TRBJ2-7, with a weak D call TRBD1 (5 bases). The length of the CDR3 is 16 residues. The germline V and J ends were trimmed by 6 bases and 5 bases, with 23 bases remaining between them. Germline V CDR1 and CDR2: MNHEY, SMNVEV (reference sequence). CDR3 nucleotides: TGTGCCAGCAGCAGGGTCTCACCAATCTCACCCAACGAGCAGTACTTC. It translates to CASSRVSPISPNEQYF.

The rearrangement joins TRBV6-5 to TRBJ2-2, with TRBD1 matching 8 bases. CDR1 is MNHEY and CDR2 is SVGAGI in the germline V gene. After removal of 6 bases from V and 4 bases from J, the junction contained 7 bases not matched to a gene. The CDR3 extends over 15 amino acids. For the CDR3, the DNA is TGTGCCAGCAGAAATCGACAGGGGACCACCGGGGAGCTGTTTTTT. Translated: CASRNRQGTTGELFF.

The chain uses TRBV21-1 and TRBJ2-7; the table names TRBD1, a call not compared with the DNA. TRBV21-1 is designated a pseudogene. There are 14 residues in the CDR3. The CDR3 reads CASQAADTAYEQYF. The CDR3 DNA reads as TGTGCCAGCCAGGCGGCGGACACTGCCTACGAGCAGTACTTC.

For the CDR3, the DNA is TGTGCCAGCAGCTCCCGGGACAGGGAGTACTCTGGAAACACCATATATTTT. Translated: CASSSRDREYSGNTIYF. V is TRBV7-9 and J is TRBJ1-3; 9 bases agree with TRBD1. Germline V CDR1 and CDR2: SEHNR, FQNEAQ (reference sequence). This CDR3 contains 17 residues. The ends lost 4 bases at V and 0 bases at J; junction bases unmatched: 7.

The V call is TRBV11-2, the J call TRBJ2-6; TRBD2 might be the D (5 bases). In germline, CDR1 is SGHAT, CDR2 FQNNGV. The CDR3 contains 17 residues. V was shortened by 1 base and J by 0 bases, with 10 bases between the two germline ends. The CDR3 bases are TGTGCCAGCAGCTTAGCGGGGTCCTTCTCTGGGGCCAACGTCCTGACTTTC. Protein: CASSLAGSFSGANVLTF.

The chain couples TRBV4-2 to TRBJ1-6, with TRBD1 matching over 9 bases. This CDR3 contains 15 residues. Trimming cost V 4 bases and J 14 bases; bases outside gene matches: 12. CDR1 and CDR2 from the germline V gene are LGHNA and YNFKEQ. DNA for the CDR3: TGTGCCAGCAGCCGGGACAGGGCCCAGTTGGCATCCCTCCACTTT. Amino acid sequence: CASSRDRAQLASLHF.

The chain combines TRBV13 with TRBJ2-7, with 10 positions matching TRBD2. V shed 5 bases and J 1 base; nucleotides not matched to a gene: 8. The CDR3 extends over 16 amino acids. CDR1 and CDR2 from the germline V gene are PRHDT and FYEKMQ (reference sequence). CDR3 amino acids: CASSLRRLAGSYEQYF. CDR3 nucleotide sequence: TGTGCCAGCAGCCTAAGACGACTAGCGGGTTCCTACGAGCAGTACTTC.